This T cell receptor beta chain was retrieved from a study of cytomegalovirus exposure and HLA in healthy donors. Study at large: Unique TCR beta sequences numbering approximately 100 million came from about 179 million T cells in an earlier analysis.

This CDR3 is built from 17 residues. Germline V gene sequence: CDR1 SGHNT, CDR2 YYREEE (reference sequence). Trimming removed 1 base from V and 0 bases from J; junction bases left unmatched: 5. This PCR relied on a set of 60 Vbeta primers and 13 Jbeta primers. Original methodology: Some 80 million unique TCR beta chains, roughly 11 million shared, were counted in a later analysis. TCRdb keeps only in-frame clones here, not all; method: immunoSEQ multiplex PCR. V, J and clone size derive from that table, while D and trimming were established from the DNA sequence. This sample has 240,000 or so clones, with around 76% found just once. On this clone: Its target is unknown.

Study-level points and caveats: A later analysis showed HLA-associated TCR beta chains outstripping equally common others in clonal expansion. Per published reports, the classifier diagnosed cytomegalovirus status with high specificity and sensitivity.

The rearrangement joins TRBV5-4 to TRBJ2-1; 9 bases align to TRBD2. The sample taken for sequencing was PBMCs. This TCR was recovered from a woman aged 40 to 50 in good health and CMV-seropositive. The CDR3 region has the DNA TGTGCCAGCAGCTTGATGGCGGGGGGGCCCTCCTACAATGAGCAGTTCTTC. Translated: CASSLMAGGPSYNEQFF.